Listed below are T cell receptor beta chains from one sample, sequenced in a study of OX40 agonist ivuxolimab in advanced cancers. Data came from immunoSEQ multiplex PCR; TCRdb stores just in-frame clones and leaves some out. This sample yields about 59,000 clones, of which around 84% are seen a single time; 27% belongs to the top ten. The sample was CD4+ or CD8+ T cells sorted from blood, taken in a trial of the OX40 agonist ivuxolimab. The receptors shown here come from an adult with an advanced solid tumor such as melanoma, head and neck, liver or kidney cancer. CDR3s include the opening cysteine and the closing phenylalanine or tryptophan. The order of the fields is J gene, D gene, V gene, clone size, CDR3 DNA, CDR3 protein. A D gene is named only where the DNA matches it firmly. Size tells how often a clone was seen (once, few, many) or the class of an expanded clone, and some rows leave it out.

TRBJ2-7 | NA | TRBV7-2 | NA | TGTGCCAGCAGCTCCGGACAGTCCTACGAGCAGTACTTC | CASSSGQSYEQYF
TRBJ1-6 | NA | TRBV18 | NA | TGTGCCAGCTCACGGAGCGGGTCCTACAATAATTCACCCCTCCACTTT | CASSRSGSYNNSPLHF
TRBJ2-7 | NA | TRBV15 | NA | TGTGCCACCAGCAGAGACGGCTACGAGCAGTACTTC | CATSRDGYEQYF
TRBJ1-5 | NA | TRBV29-1 | NA | TGCAGCGTTGGGACAGATCCCTATCAGCCCCAGCATTTT | CSVGTDPYQPQHF
TRBJ1-1 | TRBD1 | TRBV9 | NA | TGTGCCAGCAGCCCAACAGGGGGTACTGAAGCTTTCTTT | CASSPTGGTEAFF
TRBJ1-1 | NA | TRBV28 | NA | TGTGCCAGCGAAACGGTGGGATTTTTGAACACTGAAGCTTTCTTT | CASETVGFLNTEAFF
TRBJ2-2 | NA | TRBV13 | once | TGTGCCAGCAGCTCCCCGGGCGGTTCGAACACCGGGGAGCTGTTTTTT | CASSSPGGSNTGELFF
TRBJ2-3 | NA | TRBV6-1 | NA | TGTGCCAGCACCTACGGGGCTGTCACAGATACGCAGTATTTT | CASTYGAVTDTQYF
TRBJ1-2 | NA | TRBV5-8 | NA | TGTGCCAGCAGCCCGGGAGATCGGGGGGCCAACTATGGCTACACCTTC | CASSPGDRGANYGYTF
TRBJ1-3 | NA | TRBV10-2 | NA | TGCGCCAGCAGTGATGACATCTTCTCTGGAAACACCATATATTTT | CASSDDIFSGNTIYF
TRBJ2-1 | TRBD2 | TRBV9 | NA | TGTGCCAGCAGCGTAGCCCTAGCGGGGCCCAATGAGCAGTTCTTC | CASSVALAGPNEQFF
TRBJ1-4 | NA | TRBV19 | NA | TGTGCCAGTCCCTTCAATTTATCGTTTTTT | CASPFNLSFF
TRBJ2-3 | NA | TRBV5-1 | NA | TGCGCCAGCAGCACCGCCCGCGGGACCCTTGGGGCAGATACGCAGTATTTT | CASSTARGTLGADTQYF
TRBJ2-4 | NA | TRBV7-2 | NA | TGTGCCAGCAGCCCACTGGGTCCGTACAAAAACATTCAGTACTTC | CASSPLGPYKNIQYF
TRBJ2-7 | TRBD1 | TRBV5-6 | few | TGTGCCAGCAGCCAAAAAGGACAGGGCACCTACGAGCAGTACTTC | CASSQKGQGTYEQYF
TRBJ2-2 | NA | TRBV18 | NA | TGTGCCAGCTCACCACCGACAGGCCCCACCGGGGAGCTGTTTTTT | CASSPPTGPTGELFF
TRBJ2-7 | TRBD2 | TRBV6-5 | few | TGTGCCAGCAGTTACAGTACTAGCGGGGCCTACGAGCAGTACTTC | CASSYSTSGAYEQYF
TRBJ1-5 | NA | TRBV19 | few | TGTGCCAGTAGTATCAACCGGATTAGCAATCAGCCCCAGCATTTT | CASSINRISNQPQHF
TRBJ2-1 | TRBD1 | TRBV4-1 | NA | TGCGCCAGCAGCCGGTCGGGACAGGGGTCCCGGGGAGTTCCCCTTAATGAGCAGTTCTTC | CASSRSGQGSRGVPLNEQFF